This T cell receptor beta chain was profiled in a study of a mutant IDH1 vaccine in newly diagnosed glioma. Study context: The initiation of vaccination occurred 4-6 weeks after radiotherapy alone, or with temozolomide cycles.

Libraries were prepared by immunoSEQ multiplex PCR; TCRdb keeps only in-frame clonotypes and omits some of them. The sample contains tens of thousands of clones, roughly 89% of which appear only once. CDR1 and CDR2 from the germline V gene are LGHNT and FRNRAP. J gave up 4 bases and V 1 base, and 5 bases lay outside the gene matches. This CDR3 region has 15 residues. This clone appeared once. Its antigen is not identified. The time point denotes: week 47, end of study. A single vaccine dose contained 300 ug of mutant IDH1 20-mer peptide, and topical imiquimod was used with it. This clonotype was sampled from a woman aged 45 to 65 with glioma. Material: PBMCs, obtained from a glioma patient whose treatment included an IDH1 peptide vaccine. This chain joins TRBV12-5 and TRBJ2-3, with TRBD1 identical over 7 bases. The CDR3 sequence: CASGLGGQAADTQYF. CDR3 DNA sequence: TGTGCTAGTGGTTTGGGCGGACAGGCGGCAGATACGCAGTATTTT.